Sequencing of this T cell receptor beta chain was carried out in a study of blood T cells in healthy people across ages. The study's findings and limits: Unsorted PBMCs ruled out conclusive naive versus antigen-experienced comparison. Age brought a roughly linear fall in TCR beta diversity measured per million T cells. The study found more naive CD4+ cells and higher diversity in long-lived than aged donors.

The CDR3 extends over 22 amino acids. Trimming at V came to 0 bases and at J to 0 bases, leaving 19 bases not matched to a gene. CDR1 is MGHRA and CDR2 is YSYEKL in the germline V gene. This clonotype turned up a few times. Its specificity is unknown. PCR was performed a second time for about 7 to 12 cycles using a sample-barcoded 5' primer and a J-beta primer mix. TCRdb re-called the 5' RACE reads with MiXCR, one entry per CDR3 protein. The sample includes around 1,600,000 distinct CDR3 sequences, roughly 43% seen only once; the top ten take under 5%. This chain connects TRBV4-1 to TRBJ2-3, with TRBD2 identical over 9 bases. This TCR was recovered from a woman under 30 in good health. The sequencing sample was made of blood. The CDR3 nucleotides read TGCGCCAGCAGCCAAGATCTTTTGGGGGGAGCGGGGGGACCGCCTAGCACAGATACGCAGTATTTT. It yields the protein CASSQDLLGGAGGPPSTDTQYF.